The clone carrying this TCR beta chain was observed at least ten times. What it recognizes is unknown. Next came a second PCR, run for roughly 7 to 12 cycles, which used a sample-barcoded 5' primer along with a J-beta primer mix. TCRdb itself ran the 5' RACE reads through MiXCR, one entry per CDR3 protein. Altogether around 1.7 million distinct CDR3 sequences are present, over 25% being singletons, with the ten largest covering less than 9.5%. The sample belongs to a study of blood T cells in healthy people across ages. Regarding the study as a whole: With unsorted PBMCs, a conclusive comparison of naive versus antigen-experienced cells was not possible.

Per the germline V gene, CDR1 is SQVTM and CDR2 is ANQGSEA. This CDR3 contains 13 residues. V was trimmed by 2 bases and J by 2 bases, leaving 9 bases between them. This receptor was taken from a young woman in good health. Sequenced input: blood. The rearrangement links TRBV29-1 to TRBJ2-5; D possibly corresponds to TRBD1 (6 bases). CDR3 in amino acids: CSVERDTQETQYF. In DNA, the CDR3 is TGCAGCGTTGAAAGGGACACACAAGAGACCCAGTACTTC.